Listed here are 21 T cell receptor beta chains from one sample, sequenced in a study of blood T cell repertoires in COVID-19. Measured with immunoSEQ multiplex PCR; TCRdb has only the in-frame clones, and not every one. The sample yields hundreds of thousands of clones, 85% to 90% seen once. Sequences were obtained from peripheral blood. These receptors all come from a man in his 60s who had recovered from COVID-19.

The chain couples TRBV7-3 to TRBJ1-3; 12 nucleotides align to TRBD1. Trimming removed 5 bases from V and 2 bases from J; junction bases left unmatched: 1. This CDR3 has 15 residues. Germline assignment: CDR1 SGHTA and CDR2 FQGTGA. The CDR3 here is CASSRDRGPGNTIYF. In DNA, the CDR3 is TGTGCCAGCAGCCGGGACAGGGGGCCTGGAAACACCATATATTTT.

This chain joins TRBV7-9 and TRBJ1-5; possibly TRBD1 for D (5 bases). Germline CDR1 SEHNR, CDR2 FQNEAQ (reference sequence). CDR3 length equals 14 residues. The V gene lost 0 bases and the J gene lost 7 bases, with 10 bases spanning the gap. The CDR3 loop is CASSLAGDGQPQHF. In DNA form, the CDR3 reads TGTGCCAGCAGCTTAGCAGGGGATGGACAGCCCCAGCATTTT.

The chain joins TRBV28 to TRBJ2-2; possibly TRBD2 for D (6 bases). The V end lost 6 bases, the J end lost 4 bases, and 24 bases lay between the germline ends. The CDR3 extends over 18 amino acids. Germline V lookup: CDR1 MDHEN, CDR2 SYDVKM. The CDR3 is CASRGLEGSNSGTGELFF. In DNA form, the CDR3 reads TGTGCCAGCAGGGGACTGGAGGGTTCCAATTCGGGCACCGGGGAGCTGTTTTTT.

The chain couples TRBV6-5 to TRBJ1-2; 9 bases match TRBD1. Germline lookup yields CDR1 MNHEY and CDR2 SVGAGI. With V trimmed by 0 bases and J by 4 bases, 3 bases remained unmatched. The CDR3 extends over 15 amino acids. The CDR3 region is CASSYSGQGLYGYTF. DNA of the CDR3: TGTGCCAGCAGTTACTCGGGACAGGGACTCTATGGCTACACCTTC.

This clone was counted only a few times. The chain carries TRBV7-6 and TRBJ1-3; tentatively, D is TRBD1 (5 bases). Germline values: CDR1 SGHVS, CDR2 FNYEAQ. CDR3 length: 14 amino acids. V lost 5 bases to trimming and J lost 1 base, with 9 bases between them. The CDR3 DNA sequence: TGTGCCAGCAGCCTGGGGGGGTCTGGAAACACCATATATTTT. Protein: CASSLGGSGNTIYF.

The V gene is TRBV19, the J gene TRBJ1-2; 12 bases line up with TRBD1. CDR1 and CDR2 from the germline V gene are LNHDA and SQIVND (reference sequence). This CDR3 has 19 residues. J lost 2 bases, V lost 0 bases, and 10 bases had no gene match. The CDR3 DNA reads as TGTGCCAGTAGTATAGAGTGGGACAGGGGGCGCCGGAGAAACTATGGCTACACCTTC. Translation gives CASSIEWDRGRRRNYGYTF.

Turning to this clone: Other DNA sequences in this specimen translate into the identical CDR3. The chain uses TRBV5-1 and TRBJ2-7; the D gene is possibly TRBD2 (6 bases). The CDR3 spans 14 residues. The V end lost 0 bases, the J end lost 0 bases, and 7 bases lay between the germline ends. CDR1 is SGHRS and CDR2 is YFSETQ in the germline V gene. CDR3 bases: TGCGCCAGCAGCTTGGCCGGGGGCTCCTACGAGCAGTACTTC. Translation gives CASSLAGGSYEQYF.

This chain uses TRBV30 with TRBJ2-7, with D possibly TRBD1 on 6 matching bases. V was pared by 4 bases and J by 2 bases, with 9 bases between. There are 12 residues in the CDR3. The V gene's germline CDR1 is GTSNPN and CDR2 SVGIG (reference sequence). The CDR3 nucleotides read TGTGCCTGGACCGACAGGACCTACGAGCAGTACTTC. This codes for CAWTDRTYEQYF.

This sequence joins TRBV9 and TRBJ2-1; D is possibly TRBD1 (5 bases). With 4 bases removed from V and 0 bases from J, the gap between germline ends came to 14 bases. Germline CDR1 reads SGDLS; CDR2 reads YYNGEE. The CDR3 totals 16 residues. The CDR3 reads CASSSRQLSSYNEQFF. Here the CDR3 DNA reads TGTGCCAGCAGCTCCCGACAGCTTAGCTCCTACAATGAGCAGTTCTTC.

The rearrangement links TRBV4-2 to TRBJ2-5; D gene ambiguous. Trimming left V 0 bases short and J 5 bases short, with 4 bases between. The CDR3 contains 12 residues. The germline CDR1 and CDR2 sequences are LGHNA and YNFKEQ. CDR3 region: CASSQEEETQYF. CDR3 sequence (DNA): TGTGCCAGCAGCCAAGAGGAGGAGACCCAGTACTTC.

The CDR3 nucleotides are TGCGCCAGCAGCCAAATTCAGGGGGAGACTGAAGCTTTCTTT. It specifies CASSQIQGETEAFF. The genes are TRBV4-1 and TRBJ1-1, with 7 bases lining up with TRBD1. Germline loops: CDR1 MGHRA, CDR2 YSYEKL. This CDR3 region has 14 residues. V lost 2 bases, J lost 5 bases, and 5 bases stayed unmatched.

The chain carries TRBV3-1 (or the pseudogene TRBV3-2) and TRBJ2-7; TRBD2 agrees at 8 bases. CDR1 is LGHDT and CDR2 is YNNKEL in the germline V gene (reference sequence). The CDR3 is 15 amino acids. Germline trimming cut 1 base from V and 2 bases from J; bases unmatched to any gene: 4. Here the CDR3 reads CASSQAGGIAYEQYF. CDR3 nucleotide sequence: TGTGCCAGCAGCCAAGCGGGGGGGATCGCCTACGAGCAGTACTTC.

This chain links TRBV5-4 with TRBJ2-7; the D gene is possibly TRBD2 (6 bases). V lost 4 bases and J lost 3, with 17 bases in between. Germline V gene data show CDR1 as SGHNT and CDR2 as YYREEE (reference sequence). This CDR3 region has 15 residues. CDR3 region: CASSPIGGKFYEQYF. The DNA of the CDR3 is TGTGCCAGCAGCCCTATCGGGGGAAAATTCTACGAGCAGTACTTC.

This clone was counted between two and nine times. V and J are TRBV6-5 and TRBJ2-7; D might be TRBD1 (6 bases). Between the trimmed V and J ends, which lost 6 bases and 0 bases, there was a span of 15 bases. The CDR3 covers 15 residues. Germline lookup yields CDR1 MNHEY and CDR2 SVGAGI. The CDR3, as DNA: TGTGCCAGCAGGCCCGGACAGACCAGCTCCTACGAGCAGTACTTC. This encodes CASRPGQTSSYEQYF.

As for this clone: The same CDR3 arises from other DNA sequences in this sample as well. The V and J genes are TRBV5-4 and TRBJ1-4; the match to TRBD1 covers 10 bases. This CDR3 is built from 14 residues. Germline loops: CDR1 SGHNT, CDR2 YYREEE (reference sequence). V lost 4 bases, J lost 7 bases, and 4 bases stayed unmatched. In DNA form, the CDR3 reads TGTGCCAGCAGCCGACAGGGGGCAGCTGAAAAACTGTTTTTT. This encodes CASSRQGAAEKLFF.

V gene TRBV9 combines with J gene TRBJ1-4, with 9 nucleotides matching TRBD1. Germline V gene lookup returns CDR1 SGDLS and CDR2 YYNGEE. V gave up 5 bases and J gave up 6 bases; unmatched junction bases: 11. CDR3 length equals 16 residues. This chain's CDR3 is CASSRNPGTGHEKLFF. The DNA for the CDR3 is TGTGCCAGCAGTCGCAATCCCGGGACAGGGCATGAAAAACTGTTTTTT.

The CDR3 coding sequence is TGTGCCACCAGTGATGGCCCTTCAAACACAGATACGCAGTATTTT. Protein sequence: CATSDGPSNTDTQYF. V usage is TRBV24-1 and J usage is TRBJ2-3; D call uncertain. The CDR3 is 15 amino acids. With 3 bases removed from V and 2 bases from J, the gap between germline ends came to 11 bases. CDR1 is KGHDR, CDR2 SFDVKD, per germline.

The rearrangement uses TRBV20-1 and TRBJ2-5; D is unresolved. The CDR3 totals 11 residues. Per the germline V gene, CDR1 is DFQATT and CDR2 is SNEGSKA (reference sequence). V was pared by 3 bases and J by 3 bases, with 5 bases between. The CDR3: CSARSEETQYF. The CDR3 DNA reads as TGCAGTGCTAGGAGCGAAGAGACCCAGTACTTC.

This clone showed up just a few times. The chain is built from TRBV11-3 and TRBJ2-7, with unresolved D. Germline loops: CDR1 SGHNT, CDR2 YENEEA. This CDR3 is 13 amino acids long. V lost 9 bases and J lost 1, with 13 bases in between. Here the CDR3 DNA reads TGTGCCAGTTCTCTCGGGTGGTCCTACGAGCAGTACTTC. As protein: CASSLGWSYEQYF.

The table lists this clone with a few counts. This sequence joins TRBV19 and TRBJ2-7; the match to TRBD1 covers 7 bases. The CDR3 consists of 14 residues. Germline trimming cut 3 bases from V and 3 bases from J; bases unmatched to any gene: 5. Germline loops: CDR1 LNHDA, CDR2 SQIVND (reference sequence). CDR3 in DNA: TGTGCCAGTAGTATTTTTGGGGACAGCTACGAGCAGTACTTC. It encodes CASSIFGDSYEQYF. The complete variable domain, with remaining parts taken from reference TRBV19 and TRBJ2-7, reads DGGITQSPKYLFRKEGQNVTLSCEQNLNHDAMYWYRQDPGQGLRLIYYSQIVNDFQKGDIAEGYSVSREKKESFPLTVTSAQKNPTAFYLCASSIFGDSYEQYFGPGTRLTVT.

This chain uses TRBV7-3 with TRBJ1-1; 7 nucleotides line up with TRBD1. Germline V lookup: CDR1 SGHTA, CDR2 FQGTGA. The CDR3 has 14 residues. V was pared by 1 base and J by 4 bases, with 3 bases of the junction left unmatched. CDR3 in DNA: TGTGCCAGCAGCTTAATACAGGGGTCCACTGAAGCTTTCTTT. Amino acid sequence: CASSLIQGSTEAFF.